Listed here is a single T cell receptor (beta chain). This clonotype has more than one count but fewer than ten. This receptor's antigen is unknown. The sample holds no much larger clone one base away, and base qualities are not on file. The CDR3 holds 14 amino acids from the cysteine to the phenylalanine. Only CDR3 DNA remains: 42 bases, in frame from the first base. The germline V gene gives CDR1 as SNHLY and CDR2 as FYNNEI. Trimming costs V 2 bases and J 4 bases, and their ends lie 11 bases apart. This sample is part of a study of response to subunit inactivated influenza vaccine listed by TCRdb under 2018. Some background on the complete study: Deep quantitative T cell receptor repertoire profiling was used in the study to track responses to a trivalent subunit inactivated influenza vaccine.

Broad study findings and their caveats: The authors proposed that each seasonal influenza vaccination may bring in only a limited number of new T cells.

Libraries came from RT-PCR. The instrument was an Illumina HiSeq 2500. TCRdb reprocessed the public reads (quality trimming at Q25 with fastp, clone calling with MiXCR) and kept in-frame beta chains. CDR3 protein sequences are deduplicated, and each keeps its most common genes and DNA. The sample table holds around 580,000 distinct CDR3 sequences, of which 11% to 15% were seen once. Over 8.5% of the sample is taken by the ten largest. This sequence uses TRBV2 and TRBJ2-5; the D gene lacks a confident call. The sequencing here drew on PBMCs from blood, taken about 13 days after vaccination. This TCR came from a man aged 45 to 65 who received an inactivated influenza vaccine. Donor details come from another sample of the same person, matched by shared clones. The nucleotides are TGTGCCAGCAGTGAACGGCGGAATCGAGAGACCCAGTACTTC. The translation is CASSERRNRETQYF.